One T cell receptor (beta chain) is described in this entry. The sample originates from a study of blood T cell repertoires in COVID-19. Clones were read by immunoSEQ multiplex PCR, and TCRdb kept only the in-frame ones, dropping some. The data show under 500,000 clones, nearly 90% seen once. Participants spanned ages 18 to 89 years and resided in over 20 US areas. V was pared by 5 bases and J by 0 bases, with 15 bases of the junction left unmatched. Looked up from germline, CDR1 is SEHNR and CDR2 is FQNEAQ (reference sequence). The CDR3 has 19 residues. The chain employs TRBV7-9 and TRBJ2-2, with 7 bases that match TRBD2. The sample taken for sequencing was PBMCs or T cells enriched from blood (not recorded which). This TCR derives from a woman aged 18 to 35 with acute COVID-19. This chain's CDR3 is CASSRIPGDYSTNTGELFF. The CDR3 nucleotides are TGTGCCAGCAGCAGAATACCGGGGGACTACTCTACGAACACCGGGGAGCTGTTTTTT.